In its sample, the clone carrying this T cell receptor (beta chain) was seen a few times. What it binds is not known. On each TCR cDNA molecule, a unique molecular identifier was present. Each CDR3 protein gets one entry after TCRdb re-called the 5' RACE reads with MiXCR. This sample carries tens of thousands of distinct CDR3 sequences, almost 7% of them seen once, and the ten largest clones take 40% to 45%. This sample is part of a study of spatial heterogeneity in lung cancer. Study background: For the average unique TCR and UMI combination, more than eight occurrences appeared in raw reads.

Study-wide results and caveats: Tumor TCRs that were ubiquitous and expanded showed up in blood more at resection than follow-up.

Described time point: sample taken at primary tumor resection. In each case, whole RNA from tumor, nontumor lung or frozen PBMC was sequenced unsorted. The CDR3 is made up of 14 amino acids. Unmatched junction bases numbered 4, after V lost 1 base and J lost 7 bases. The germline V gene has CDR1 SGHTA and CDR2 FQGNSA. The material sequenced was PBMCs, taken at surgery. The gene calls are TRBV7-2 and TRBJ2-1; TRBD1 aligns across 7 bases. The sequence came from a female donor with early-stage non-small cell lung cancer. CDR3 bases: TGTGCCAGCAGCTTAGTGCGGACAGGAAATGAGCAGTTCTTC. Protein product: CASSLVRTGNEQFF. The full variable domain, in which reference TRBV7-2 and TRBJ2-1 provide the parts outside the CDR3, is GAGVSQSPSNKVTEKGKDVELRCDPISGHTALYWYRQSLGQGLEFLIYFQGNSAPDKSGLPSDRFSAERTGGSVSTLTIQRTQQEDSAVYLCASSLVRTGNEQFFGPGTRLTVL.